This T cell receptor (beta chain) was recovered during a study of spatial heterogeneity in lung cancer. All TCR cDNA molecules were individually tagged with a unique molecular identifier. TCRdb called the 5' RACE reads again in MiXCR, with one record for every CDR3 protein. The data show tens of thousands of distinct CDR3 sequences, with over 3% seen just once and 29% held by the top ten. Time point of the sample: sample taken at primary tumor resection. No cells were sorted before sequencing. The whole RNA sequenced was extracted from tumor, nontumor lung or frozen PBMC. A total of over 70 untreated early-stage non-small cell lung cancer patients served as donors. CDR1 SGHRS and CDR2 YFSETQ come from the germline V gene. The V end was cut by 2 bases, the J end by 1 base, with 20 bases between. This CDR3 contains 18 residues. The table lists this clonotype with many counts.

The V and J genes are TRBV5-1 and TRBJ2-3; possible D gene TRBD2, 6 bases. The starting material was PBMCs, obtained at surgery. The sequence came from a female donor with early-stage non-small cell lung cancer. CDR3 in DNA: TGCGCCAGCAGCTTAAGTCCGGGACTTACACGGGGCACAGATACGCAGTATTTT. This encodes CASSLSPGLTRGTDTQYF.